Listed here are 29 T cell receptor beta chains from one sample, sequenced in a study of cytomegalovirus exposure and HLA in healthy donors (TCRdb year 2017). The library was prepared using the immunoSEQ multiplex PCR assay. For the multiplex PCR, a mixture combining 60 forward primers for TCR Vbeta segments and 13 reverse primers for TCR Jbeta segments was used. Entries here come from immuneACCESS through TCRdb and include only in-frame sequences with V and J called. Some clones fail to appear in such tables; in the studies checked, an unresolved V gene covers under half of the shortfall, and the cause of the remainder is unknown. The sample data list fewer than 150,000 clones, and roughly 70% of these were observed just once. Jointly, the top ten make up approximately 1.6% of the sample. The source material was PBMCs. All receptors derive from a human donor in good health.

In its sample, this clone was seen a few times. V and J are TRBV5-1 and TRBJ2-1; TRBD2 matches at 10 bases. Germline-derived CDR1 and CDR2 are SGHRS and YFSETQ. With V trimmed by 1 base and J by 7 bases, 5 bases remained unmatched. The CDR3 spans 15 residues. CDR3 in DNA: TGCGCCAGCAGCTTGAAAGCGGGAGGGCCTAATGAGCAGTTCTTC. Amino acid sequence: CASSLKAGGPNEQFF.

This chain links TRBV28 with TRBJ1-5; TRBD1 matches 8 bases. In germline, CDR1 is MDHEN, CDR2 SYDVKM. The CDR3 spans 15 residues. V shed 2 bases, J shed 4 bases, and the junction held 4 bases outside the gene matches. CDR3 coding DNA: TGTGCCAGCAGTTTAGGGCAGGGGGCGAATCAGCCCCAGCATTTT. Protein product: CASSLGQGANQPQHF.

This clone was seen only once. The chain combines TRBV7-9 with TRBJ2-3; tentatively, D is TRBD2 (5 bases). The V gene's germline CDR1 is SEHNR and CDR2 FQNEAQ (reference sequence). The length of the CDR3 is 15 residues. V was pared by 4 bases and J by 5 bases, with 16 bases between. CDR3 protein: CASSSPGRIGDTQYF. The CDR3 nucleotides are TGTGCCAGCAGCTCCCCGGGGAGAATTGGAGATACGCAGTATTTT.

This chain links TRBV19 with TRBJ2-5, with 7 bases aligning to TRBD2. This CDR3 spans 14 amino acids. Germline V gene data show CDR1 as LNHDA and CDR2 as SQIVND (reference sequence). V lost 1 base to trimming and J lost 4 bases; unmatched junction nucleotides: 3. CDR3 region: CASSIAGGAETQYF. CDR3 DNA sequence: TGTGCCAGTAGTATAGCGGGAGGCGCAGAGACCCAGTACTTC.

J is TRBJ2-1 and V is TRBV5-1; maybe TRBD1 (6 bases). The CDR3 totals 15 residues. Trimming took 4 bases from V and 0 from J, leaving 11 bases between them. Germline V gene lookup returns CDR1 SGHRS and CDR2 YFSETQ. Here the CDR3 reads CASSDVQGSYNEQFF. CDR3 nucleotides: TGCGCCAGCAGCGATGTACAGGGCTCCTACAATGAGCAGTTCTTC.

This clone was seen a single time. The CDR3 protein is CASSPRLAGFSYNEQFF. In DNA form, the CDR3 reads TGTGCCAGCAGCCCCCGACTAGCGGGATTCTCGTACAATGAGCAGTTCTTC. The chain links TRBV7-9 to TRBJ2-1, with 11 bases that match TRBD2. The CDR3 sequence is 17 residues long. CDR1 is SEHNR, CDR2 FQNEAQ, per germline (reference sequence). V shed 5 bases, J shed 4 bases, and the junction held 10 bases outside the gene matches.

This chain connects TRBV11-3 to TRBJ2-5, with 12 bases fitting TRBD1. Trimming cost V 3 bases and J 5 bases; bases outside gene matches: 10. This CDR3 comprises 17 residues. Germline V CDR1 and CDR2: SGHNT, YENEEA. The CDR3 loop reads CASSLTAGQGAGETQYF. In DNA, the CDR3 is TGTGCCAGCAGCTTGACCGCGGGACAGGGGGCAGGGGAGACCCAGTACTTC.

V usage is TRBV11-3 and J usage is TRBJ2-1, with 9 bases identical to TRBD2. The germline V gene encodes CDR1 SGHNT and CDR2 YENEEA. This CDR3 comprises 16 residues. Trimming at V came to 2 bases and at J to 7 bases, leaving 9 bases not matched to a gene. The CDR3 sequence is CASSLSPGLARNEQFF. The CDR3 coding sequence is TGTGCCAGCAGCTTATCGCCGGGACTAGCCCGTAATGAGCAGTTCTTC.

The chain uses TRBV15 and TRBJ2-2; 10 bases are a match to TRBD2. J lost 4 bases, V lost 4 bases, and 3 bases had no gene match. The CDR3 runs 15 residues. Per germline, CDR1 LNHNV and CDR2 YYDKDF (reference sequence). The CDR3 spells CATSISGRPTGELFF. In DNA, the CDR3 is TGTGCCACCAGCATTAGCGGGAGGCCCACCGGGGAGCTGTTTTTT.

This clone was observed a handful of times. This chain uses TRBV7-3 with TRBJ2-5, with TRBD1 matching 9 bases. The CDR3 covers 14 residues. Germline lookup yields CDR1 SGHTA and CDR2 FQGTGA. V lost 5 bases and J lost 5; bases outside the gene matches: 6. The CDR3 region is CASSPQGARETQYF. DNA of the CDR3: TGTGCCAGCAGCCCACAGGGGGCCCGGGAGACCCAGTACTTC.

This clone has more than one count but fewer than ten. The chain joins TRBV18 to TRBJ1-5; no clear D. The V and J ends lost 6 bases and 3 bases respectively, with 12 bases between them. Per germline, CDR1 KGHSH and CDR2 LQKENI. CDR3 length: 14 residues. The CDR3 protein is CASSPGVHNQPQHF. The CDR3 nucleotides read TGTGCCAGCTCCCCCGGAGTTCACAATCAGCCCCAGCATTTT.

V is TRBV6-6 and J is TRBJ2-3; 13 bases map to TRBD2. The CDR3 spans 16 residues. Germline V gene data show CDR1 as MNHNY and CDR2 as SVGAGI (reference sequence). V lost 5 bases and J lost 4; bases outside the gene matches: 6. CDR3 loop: CASSLRTSGSSDTQYF. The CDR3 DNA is TGTGCCAGCAGTCTCCGGACTAGCGGGAGTTCAGATACGCAGTATTTT.

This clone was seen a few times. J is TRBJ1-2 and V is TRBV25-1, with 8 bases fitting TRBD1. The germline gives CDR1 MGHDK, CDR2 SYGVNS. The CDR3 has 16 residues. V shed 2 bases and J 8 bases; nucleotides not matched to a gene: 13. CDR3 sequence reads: CASSEHPRGLLGGYTF. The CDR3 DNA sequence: TGTGCCAGCAGTGAACATCCCAGGGGGCTGTTGGGGGGCTACACCTTC.

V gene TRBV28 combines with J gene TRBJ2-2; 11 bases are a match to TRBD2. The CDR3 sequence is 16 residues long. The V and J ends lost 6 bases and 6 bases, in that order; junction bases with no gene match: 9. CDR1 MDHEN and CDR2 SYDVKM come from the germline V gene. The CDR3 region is CASRASGRIFPGELFF. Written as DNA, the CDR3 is TGTGCCAGCAGAGCTAGCGGGAGGATATTCCCCGGGGAGCTGTTTTTT.

The CDR3 spells CASRHGQAAYEQYF. The CDR3 DNA reads as TGTGCCAGCCGACACGGCCAGGCCGCCTACGAGCAGTACTTC. The gene calls are TRBV18 and TRBJ2-7; D remains ambiguous. Germline CDR1 reads KGHSH; CDR2 reads LQKENI. The germline V and J ends were trimmed by 8 bases and 2 bases, with 16 bases remaining between them. The CDR3 spans 14 residues.

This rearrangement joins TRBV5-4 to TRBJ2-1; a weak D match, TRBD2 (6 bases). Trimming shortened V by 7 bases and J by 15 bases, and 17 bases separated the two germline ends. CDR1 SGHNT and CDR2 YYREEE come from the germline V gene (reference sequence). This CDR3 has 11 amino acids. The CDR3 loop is CASLGGVERFF. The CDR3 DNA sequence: TGTGCCAGCTTGGGAGGCGTAGAACGGTTCTTC.

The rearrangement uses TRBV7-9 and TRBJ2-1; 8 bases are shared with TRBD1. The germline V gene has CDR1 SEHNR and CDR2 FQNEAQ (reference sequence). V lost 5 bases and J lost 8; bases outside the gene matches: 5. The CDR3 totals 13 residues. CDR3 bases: TGTGCCAGCAGCCAATCAGGGGGCGATGAGCAGTTCTTC. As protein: CASSQSGGDEQFF.

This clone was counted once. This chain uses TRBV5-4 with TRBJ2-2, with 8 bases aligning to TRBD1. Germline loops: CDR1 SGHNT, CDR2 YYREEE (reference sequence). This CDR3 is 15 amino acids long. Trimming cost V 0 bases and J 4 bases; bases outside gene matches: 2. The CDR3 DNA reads TGTGCCAGCAGCTTGGGGACAGGGAGCACCGGGGAGCTGTTTTTT. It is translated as CASSLGTGSTGELFF.

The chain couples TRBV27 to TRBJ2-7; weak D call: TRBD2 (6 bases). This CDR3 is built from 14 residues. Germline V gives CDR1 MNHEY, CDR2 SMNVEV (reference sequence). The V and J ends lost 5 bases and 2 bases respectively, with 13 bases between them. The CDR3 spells CASSPAGNPYEQYF. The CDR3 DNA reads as TGTGCCAGCAGTCCCGCGGGGAACCCCTACGAGCAGTACTTC.

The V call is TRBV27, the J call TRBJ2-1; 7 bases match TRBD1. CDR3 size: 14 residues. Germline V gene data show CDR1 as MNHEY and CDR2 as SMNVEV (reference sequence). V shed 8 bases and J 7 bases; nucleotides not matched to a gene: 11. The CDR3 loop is CASGRQGRNNEQFF. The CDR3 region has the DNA TGTGCCAGCGGAAGACAGGGACGGAATAATGAGCAGTTCTTC.

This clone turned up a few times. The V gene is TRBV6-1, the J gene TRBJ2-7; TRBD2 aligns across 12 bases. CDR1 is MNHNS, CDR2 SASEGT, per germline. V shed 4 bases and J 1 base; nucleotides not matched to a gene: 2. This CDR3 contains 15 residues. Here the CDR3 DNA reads TGTGCCAGCAGTGTGACTAGCGGGAGTTCCTACGAGCAGTACTTC. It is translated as CASSVTSGSSYEQYF.

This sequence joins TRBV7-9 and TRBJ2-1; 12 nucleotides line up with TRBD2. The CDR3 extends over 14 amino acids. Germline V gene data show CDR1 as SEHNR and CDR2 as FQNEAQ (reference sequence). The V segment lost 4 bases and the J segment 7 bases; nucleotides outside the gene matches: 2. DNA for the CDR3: TGTGCCAGCAGCTCTAGCGGGAGGGGGAATGAGCAGTTCTTC. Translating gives CASSSSGRGNEQFF.

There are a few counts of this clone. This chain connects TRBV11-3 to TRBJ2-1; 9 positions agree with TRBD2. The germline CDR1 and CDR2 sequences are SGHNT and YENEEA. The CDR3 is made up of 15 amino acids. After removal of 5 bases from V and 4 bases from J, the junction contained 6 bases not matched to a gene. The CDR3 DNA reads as TGTGCCAGCAGCCTGAGACTAGCGGAGTACAATGAGCAGTTCTTC. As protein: CASSLRLAEYNEQFF. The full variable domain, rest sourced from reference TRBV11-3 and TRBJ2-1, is EAGVVQSPRYKIIEKKQPVAFWCNPISGHNTLYWYLQNLGQGPELLIRYENEEAVDDSQLPKDRFSAERLKGVDSTLKIQPAELGDSAVYLCASSLRLAEYNEQFFGPGTRLTVL.

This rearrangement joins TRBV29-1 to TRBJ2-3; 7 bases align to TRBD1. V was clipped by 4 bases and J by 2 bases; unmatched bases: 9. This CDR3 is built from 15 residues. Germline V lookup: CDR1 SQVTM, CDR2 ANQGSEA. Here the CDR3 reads CSVGGLGGPTDTQYF. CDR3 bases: TGCAGCGTTGGGGGGCTAGGGGGCCCCACAGATACGCAGTATTTT.

The CDR3 DNA reads TGTGCCAGCAGACCTGGGATAGCGGGTTCCACAGATACGCAGTATTTT. As protein: CASRPGIAGSTDTQYF. The chain carries TRBV5-4 and TRBJ2-3; TRBD2 agrees at 7 bases. Unmatched junction bases numbered 11, after V lost 5 bases and J lost 2 bases. Germline CDR1 is SGHNT and CDR2 is YYREEE (reference sequence). The CDR3 contains 16 residues.

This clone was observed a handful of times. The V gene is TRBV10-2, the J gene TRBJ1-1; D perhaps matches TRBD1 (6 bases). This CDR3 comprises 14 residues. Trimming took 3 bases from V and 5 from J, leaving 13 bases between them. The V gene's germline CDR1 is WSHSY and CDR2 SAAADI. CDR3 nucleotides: TGCGCCAGCAGTGAAATGGGGGGGCGAACTGAAGCTTTCTTT. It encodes CASSEMGGRTEAFF.

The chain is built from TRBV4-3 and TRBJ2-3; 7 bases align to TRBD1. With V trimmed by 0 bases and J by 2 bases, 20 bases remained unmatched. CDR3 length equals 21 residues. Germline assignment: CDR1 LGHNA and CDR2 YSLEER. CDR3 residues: CASSQDQAAGGTSPNTDTQYF. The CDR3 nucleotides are TGCGCCAGCAGCCAAGATCAGGCGGCAGGGGGAACGAGTCCAAACACAGATACGCAGTATTTT.

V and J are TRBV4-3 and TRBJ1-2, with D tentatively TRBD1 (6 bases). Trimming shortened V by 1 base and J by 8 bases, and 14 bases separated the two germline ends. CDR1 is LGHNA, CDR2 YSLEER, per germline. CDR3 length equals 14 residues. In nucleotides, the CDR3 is TGCGCCAGCAGCCAAGGCGTCGGCGGGGGCGGCTACACCTTC. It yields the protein CASSQGVGGGGYTF.

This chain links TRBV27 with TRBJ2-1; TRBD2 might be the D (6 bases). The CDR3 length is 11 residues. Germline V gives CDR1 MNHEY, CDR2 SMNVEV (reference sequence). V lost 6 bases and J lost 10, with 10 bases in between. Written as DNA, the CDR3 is TGTGCCAGCAGCCTGGGGAGGGAGCAGTTCTTC. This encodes CASSLGREQFF.